These T cell receptor beta chains were read from a single sample in a study of naive and memory T cell subsets. TCRdb called the UMI-ligation and nested PCR reads again in MiXCR, with one record for every CDR3 protein. Among 95,000 to 150,000 distinct CDR3 sequences listed, just over 35% were seen once. Source material: central memory CD4+ T cells from blood. The receptor set was obtained from a human donor in good health. Each CDR3 is given with its conserved first and last residue. The D gene is left open where the match is weak. Some rows have no size entry. The others give once, few or many, or a class for an expanded clone.

NA	TRBJ1-6	NA	TRBV20-1	CSARGADNSPLHF	TGCAGTGCTAGAGGGGCAGATAATTCACCCCTCCACTTT
NA	TRBJ2-7	TRBD1	TRBV2	CASKGTGGYYEQYF	TGTGCCAGCAAAGGGACAGGGGGATACTACGAGCAGTACTTC
NA	TRBJ1-2	NA	TRBV12-3/TRBV12-4	CASSLSGGKGYTF	TGTGCCAGCAGTTTATCGGGGGGGAAGGGCTACACCTTC
few	TRBJ1-4	NA	TRBV7-6	CASSFNPEKLFF	TGTGCCAGCAGTTTCAATCCGGAAAAACTGTTTTTT
few	TRBJ2-3	NA	TRBV20-1	CSASRSQGFTDTQYF	TGCAGTGCTAGTAGGTCACAGGGCTTCACAGATACGCAGTATTTT
few	TRBJ2-7	TRBD2	TRBV27	CASSHTTLLAGGEQYF	TGTGCCAGCAGTCATACCACCCTACTAGCGGGAGGGGAGCAGTACTTC
NA	TRBJ2-7	TRBD1	TRBV18	CASSADLSGTGLYEQYF	TGTGCCAGCTCAGCGGATTTATCCGGGACAGGGTTGTACGAGCAGTACTTC
NA	TRBJ2-1	NA	TRBV12-3/TRBV12-4	CASSLDWQGHNEQFF	TGTGCCAGCAGTTTGGATTGGCAGGGCCACAATGAGCAGTTCTTC
NA	TRBJ2-5	NA	TRBV28	CASSFGGMTQETQYF	TGTGCCAGCAGTTTCGGCGGGATGACACAAGAGACCCAGTACTTC
few	TRBJ2-1	NA	TRBV7-8	CASTEGPSSYNEQFF	TGTGCCAGCACCGAAGGTCCCTCCTCCTACAATGAGCAGTTCTTC
few	TRBJ2-1	TRBD2	TRBV7-3	CASSRGLAGGLNEQFF	TGTGCCAGCAGCCGGGGACTAGCGGGAGGTTTGAATGAGCAGTTCTTC
once	TRBJ1-3	TRBD1	TRBV20-1	CSAYSGQGRSGNTIYF	TGCAGTGCCTACTCGGGACAGGGCCGCTCTGGAAACACCATATATTTT
NA	TRBJ2-1	TRBD2	TRBV3-1	CASSPSGLDEQFF	TGTGCCAGCAGCCCTAGCGGGCTCGATGAGCAGTTCTTC
NA	TRBJ2-2	TRBD1	TRBV6-1	CASRAIQGPTGELFF	TGTGCCAGCAGGGCGATACAGGGGCCCACCGGGGAGCTGTTTTTT
NA	TRBJ2-1	TRBD2	TRBV20-1	CSARDSGLAGGPYNEQFF	TGCAGTGCTAGAGACTCGGGCTTAGCGGGAGGGCCCTACAATGAGCAGTTCTTC
few	TRBJ2-3	NA	TRBV19	CASSISRTDTQYF	TGTGCCAGTAGTATCAGCCGCACAGATACGCAGTATTTT
few	TRBJ2-1	TRBD2	TRBV20-1	CRGTSGSGSYNEQFF	TGCAGGGGGACTAGCGGGAGTGGATCCTACAATGAGCAGTTCTTC
NA	TRBJ1-2	NA	TRBV5-1	CASSGGGQLNYGYTF	TGCGCCAGCAGCGGTGGAGGACAGTTAAACTATGGCTACACCTTC
NA	TRBJ1-1	NA	TRBV7-3	CASSLERDTEAFF	TGTGCCAGCAGCTTGGAAAGGGACACTGAAGCTTTCTTT
NA	TRBJ2-1	TRBD2	TRBV10-1	CASSVGLAGEAKFF	TGCGCCAGCAGTGTGGGGCTAGCGGGGGAAGCGAAGTTCTTC
NA	TRBJ2-7	TRBD2	TRBV11-1	CASSSRTSEQYF	TGTGCCAGCAGCTCACGGACTAGCGAGCAGTACTTC
NA	TRBJ2-1	TRBD2	TRBV6-1	CASSEIAGGPEHNEQFF	TGTGCCAGCAGTGAGATAGCGGGAGGGCCTGAACACAATGAGCAGTTCTTC
NA	TRBJ2-3	TRBD2	TRBV30	CAWKVWEGGDTQYF	TGTGCCTGGAAGGTTTGGGAGGGTGGAGATACGCAGTATTTT
NA	TRBJ1-3	NA	TRBV9	CASSVGSTRVSGNTIYF	TGTGCCAGCAGCGTAGGGAGTACGCGAGTCTCTGGAAACACCATATATTTT
NA	TRBJ2-1	TRBD2	TRBV9	CASSAQTSGAIEQFF	TGTGCCAGCAGCGCTCAGACTAGCGGGGCCATCGAGCAGTTCTTC
NA	TRBJ2-1	TRBD2	TRBV29-1	CSVEDIQASGSPLSSYNEQFF	TGCAGCGTTGAAGATATTCAGGCTAGCGGGAGTCCGCTAAGCTCCTACAATGAGCAGTTCTTC
few	TRBJ1-3	NA	TRBV19	CASSILPQRTGNTIYF	TGTGCCAGTAGTATCCTCCCCCAGCGGACTGGAAACACCATATATTTT
NA	TRBJ2-2	NA	TRBV4-1	CASSQGARTGELFF	TGCGCCAGCAGCCAAGGTGCCAGGACCGGGGAGCTGTTTTTT
NA	TRBJ2-1	NA	TRBV12-3/TRBV12-4	CASSQSGVQFF	TGTGCCAGCAGTCAGTCCGGTGTGCAGTTCTTC
NA	TRBJ2-1	TRBD2	TRBV5-6	CASSLVASGRGAYNEQFF	TGTGCCAGCAGCTTGGTCGCTAGCGGGAGGGGAGCCTACAATGAGCAGTTCTTC
NA	TRBJ2-3	NA	TRBV20-1	CSASPSPSTDTQYF	TGCAGTGCTAGTCCGAGCCCCAGCACAGATACGCAGTATTTT
NA	TRBJ1-2	NA	TRBV6-2/TRBV6-3	CASSYGPMRGYTF	TGTGCCAGCAGTTACGGGCCCATGCGAGGCTACACCTTC
NA	TRBJ1-3	NA	TRBV5-6	CASSSPGSYGNTIYF	TGTGCCAGCAGCTCGCCGGGCAGCTATGGAAACACCATATATTTT
few	TRBJ1-1	NA	TRBV7-6	CASSLGQNKNTEAFF	TGTGCCAGCAGCTTAGGCCAGAACAAAAACACTGAAGCTTTCTTT
NA	TRBJ2-1	TRBD2	TRBV9	CASSVGGLAGYNEQFF	TGTGCCAGCAGCGTTGGAGGACTAGCGGGTTACAATGAGCAGTTCTTC
medium-sized	TRBJ2-7	NA	TRBV20-1	CSARETAKQYF	TGCAGTGCTAGAGAAACCGCGAAGCAGTACTTC
few	TRBJ1-6	NA	TRBV7-8	CASSPRQPRYSTPLHF	TGTGCCAGCAGCCCCCGGCAGCCCCGTTACTCCACACCCCTCCACTTT
few	TRBJ2-2	NA	TRBV6-2/TRBV6-3	CASSYSLGVRWAGELFF	TGTGCCAGCAGTTACTCGTTGGGGGTTCGATGGGCCGGGGAGCTGTTTTTT
few	TRBJ1-1	NA	TRBV20-1	CSASVKNTEAFF	TGCAGTGCTAGCGTCAAGAACACTGAAGCTTTCTTT
NA	TRBJ2-7	TRBD2	TRBV27	CASSTLGTSGREEQYF	TGTGCCAGCAGCACTCTCGGGACTAGCGGGAGAGAGGAGCAGTACTTC
once	TRBJ2-6	NA	TRBV7-9	CASGLATLSGANVLTF	TGTGCCAGCGGGCTAGCGACATTGTCTGGGGCCAACGTCCTGACTTTC
NA	TRBJ1-6	TRBD1	TRBV7-2	CASGGAGQLNSPLHF	TGTGCCAGCGGTGGTGCGGGACAGCTAAATTCACCCCTCCACTTT
medium-sized	TRBJ2-5	NA	TRBV5-1	CASSLYRETQYF	TGCGCCAGCAGCTTGTACAGGGAGACCCAGTACTTC
NA	TRBJ1-1	NA	TRBV27	CASSLWSRGGEAFF	TGTGCCAGCAGTTTATGGTCCAGGGGAGGTGAAGCTTTCTTT
NA	TRBJ2-3	NA	TRBV27	CASSFMRARTDTQYF	TGTGCCAGCAGTTTTATGCGGGCCCGCACAGATACGCAGTATTTT